Below, 15 T cell receptor beta chains from the same sample are listed, as sequenced in a study of tumor-infiltrating lymphocytes in oesophageal squamous cell carcinoma. TCRdb analysed the PCR reads with MiXCR anew, one entry per CDR3 protein. The data hold approximately 12,000 distinct CDR3 sequences, with roughly 53% observed a single time. Sequencing was carried out using esophageal tumor tissue. Every receptor here comes from a male donor with esophageal squamous cell carcinoma.

The gene calls are TRBV28 and TRBJ1-6, with a possible D match to TRBD1 (6 bases). Germline V CDR1 and CDR2: MDHEN, SYDVKM. V lost 9 bases and J lost 7, with 13 bases in between. CDR3 size: 13 residues. The CDR3: CASSDSWNSPLHF. The CDR3 DNA follows: TGTGCCAGTTCGGACAGTTGGAATTCACCCCTCCACTTT.

The J gene is TRBJ2-3, the V gene TRBV6-1; unclear D gene. CDR1 MNHNS and CDR2 SASEGT come from the germline V gene. V lost 4 bases, J lost 1 base, and 15 bases lay in between. This CDR3 contains 16 residues. The CDR3 loop is CASSAEMGLGTDTQYF. As DNA, the CDR3 is TGTGCCAGCAGTGCAGAGATGGGCCTTGGCACAGATACGCAGTATTTT.

This clonotype was recorded many times. The chain uses TRBV27 and TRBJ2-1; possibly TRBD1 or TRBD2 for D (5 bases each). The CDR3 consists of 14 residues. V dropped 6 bases and J dropped 5 bases, with 14 bases sitting between them. Looked up from germline, CDR1 is MNHEY and CDR2 is SMNVEV (reference sequence). As DNA, the CDR3 is TGTGCCAGCAGCCGTAGGGGAGCTGACAATGAGCAGTTCTTC. Translation: CASSRRGADNEQFF.

V gene TRBV7-2 combines with J gene TRBJ2-1, with D possibly being TRBD1 or TRBD2 (6 bases each). V gave up 0 bases and J gave up 4 bases, with 19 bases separating them. Germline CDR1 reads SGHTA; CDR2 reads FQGNSA. The CDR3 runs 18 residues. CDR3 nucleotide sequence: TGTGCCAGCAGCTTAGCCCATAGGACACGGGGGCCTTACAATGAGCAGTTCTTC. As protein: CASSLAHRTRGPYNEQFF.

This clonotype has just a few counts. The gene calls are TRBV6-1 and TRBJ2-7, with TRBD1 matching 7 bases. V dropped 6 bases and J dropped 6; count of bases not matched to a gene: 5. Germline-derived CDR1 and CDR2 are MNHNS and SASEGT. The CDR3 length is 12 residues. CDR3 in DNA: TGTGCCAGCAGAGTGACAGGGCTCGAGCAGTACTTC. It yields the protein CASRVTGLEQYF.

The V and J genes are TRBV7-4 and TRBJ2-6; the D is unclear. The tail of the sequence fits TRBJ2-5 better, so the J call may be wrong. This CDR3 spans 15 amino acids. CDR1 and CDR2 (germline): SGHVT, SQSDAQ. CDR3 nucleotides: TGTGCCAGCAGCTTAGGCTCCCGGATCGGGGAGACCCAGTACTTC. This translates into CASSLGSRIGETQYF.

Ten or more counts support this clonotype. The chain combines TRBV27 with TRBJ2-1; 14 nucleotides line up with TRBD2. The V segment lost 6 bases and the J segment 6 bases; nucleotides outside the gene matches: 10. CDR3 length: 17 amino acids. CDR1 and CDR2 (germline): MNHEY, SMNVEV (reference sequence). Here the CDR3 reads CASSSNLGLAGGNEQFF. The CDR3 nucleotides are TGTGCCAGCAGCTCCAACCTAGGACTAGCGGGAGGCAATGAGCAGTTCTTC.

This clonotype was picked up one time. The rearrangement links TRBV6-6 to TRBJ2-7, with D maybe TRBD1 (5 bases). The J call may be incorrect, as the DNA end agrees better with TRBJ2-5. In germline, CDR1 is MNHNY, CDR2 SVGAGI (reference sequence). This CDR3 is 15 amino acids long. The CDR3 protein is CASTALGQAEETQYF. The CDR3 DNA reads TGTGCCAGCACCGCCTTGGGGCAGGCAGAAGAGACCCAGTACTTC.

This clonotype was recorded at least ten times. This chain connects TRBV5-1 to TRBJ2-2, with 10 bases that match TRBD1. The CDR3 contains 15 residues. V was clipped by 4 bases and J by 5 bases; unmatched bases: 5. Germline CDR1 SGHRS, CDR2 YFSETQ. CDR3: CASSDGTGVTGELFF. The DNA for the CDR3 is TGCGCCAGCAGCGACGGGACAGGGGTAACCGGGGAGCTGTTTTTT.

The chain couples TRBV7-2 to TRBJ2-3; 9 nucleotides align to TRBD2. Looked up from germline, CDR1 is SGHTA and CDR2 is FQGNSA. Unmatched junction bases numbered 7, after V lost 4 bases and J lost 2 bases. The CDR3 spans 16 residues. The CDR3 bases are TGTGCCAGCAGCTCCCGACTAGCGGCAACCACAGATACGCAGTATTTT. Residues: CASSSRLAATTDTQYF.

The chain joins TRBV11-1 to TRBJ2-2; D is undetermined. Germline CDR1 is SGHAT and CDR2 is FQDESV (reference sequence). Trimming took off 2 bases at V and 0 bases at J, with 4 bases between the two ends. CDR3 length: 14 residues. The CDR3 nucleotides are TGTGCCAGCAGCTTAAATCCGAACACCGGGGAGCTGTTTTTT. Protein sequence: CASSLNPNTGELFF.

The chain recombines TRBV7-3 with TRBJ2-1; maybe TRBD1 (6 bases). The J call may be incorrect, as the DNA end agrees better with TRBJ2-5. CDR1 is SGHTA and CDR2 is FQGTGA in the germline V gene. The CDR3 runs to 13 residues. CDR3 nucleotides: TGTGCCAGCAGCTTACAGGGGTCAGAGACCCAGTACTTC. Protein sequence: CASSLQGSETQYF.

V usage is TRBV7-2 and J usage is TRBJ2-1, with D possibly TRBD1 on 6 matching bases. Germline V gene sequence: CDR1 SGHTA, CDR2 FQGNSA. The length of the CDR3 is 14 residues. V lost 7 bases and J 7 bases, leaving 17 bases between the germline ends. The CDR3 DNA is TGTGCCAGCAAGCTTCTGGGGCAGGGGAATGAGCAGTTCTTC. Translation gives CASKLLGQGNEQFF.

This clonotype is termed medium-sized. The CDR3 loop is CASSLEVRVTQYF. As DNA, the CDR3 is TGTGCCAGCAGCTTGGAAGTTCGCGTTACGCAGTATTTT. The genes are TRBV5-5 and TRBJ2-3; D is unresolved. CDR1 and CDR2 from the germline V gene are SGHKS and YYEKEE (reference sequence). The CDR3 length is 13 residues. Deletions cut 0 bases from V and 8 bases from J, with 10 bases between.

Within the sample, this clonotype is medium-sized. The chain combines TRBV6-1 with TRBJ2-5, with D uncertain. The better agreement between TRBJ2-7 and the DNA end casts doubt on the J call. The germline gives CDR1 MNHNS, CDR2 SASEGT. There are 14 residues in the CDR3. CDR3 nucleotides: TGTGCCAGCAGTGAAGCGCTAGGACCCCACGAGCAGTACTTC. Translated: CASSEALGPHEQYF.